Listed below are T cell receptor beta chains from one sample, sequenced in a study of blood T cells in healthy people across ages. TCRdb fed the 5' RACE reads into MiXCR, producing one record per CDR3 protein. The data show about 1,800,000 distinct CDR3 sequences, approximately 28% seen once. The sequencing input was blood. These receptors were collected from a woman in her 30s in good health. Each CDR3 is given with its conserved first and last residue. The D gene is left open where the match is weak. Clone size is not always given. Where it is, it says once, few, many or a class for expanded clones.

CASSKDRPRDQPQHF,TGTGCCAGCTCAAAAGACAGGCCGAGGGATCAGCCCCAGCATTTT,-,-,TRBJ1-5,TRBV18
CASSVGSGGARNEQFF,TGTGCCAGCAGCGTTGGTAGCGGGGGGGCTAGGAATGAGCAGTTCTTC,few,TRBD2,TRBJ2-1,TRBV9
CASSPSGRSNEKLFF,TGTGCCAGCAGCCCCTCCGGAAGGAGTAATGAAAAACTGTTTTTT,-,-,TRBJ1-4,TRBV5-5
CASSVANWGTTDTQYF,TGTGCCAGCAGCGTAGCTAATTGGGGCACGACAGATACGCAGTATTTT,-,-,TRBJ2-3,TRBV9
CASSLSTSTRSNEQFF,TGTGCCAGCTCACTTTCGACTAGCACACGGAGCAATGAGCAGTTCTTC,-,TRBD2,TRBJ2-1,TRBV18
CPSSLVPGGENTQYF,TGTCCCAGCAGCTTAGTGCCGGGAGGGGAGAATACGCAGTATTTT,few,TRBD2,TRBJ2-3,TRBV7-7
CSARDKPSSETQYF,TGCAGTGCTAGAGATAAGCCCAGCTCGGAGACCCAGTACTTC,few,-,TRBJ2-5,TRBV20-1
CASSKPQGVANYGYTF,TGTGCCAGCAGTAAGCCACAGGGTGTTGCTAACTATGGCTACACCTTC,-,-,TRBJ1-2,TRBV6-6
CATASGTGELFF,TGTGCCACGGCATCCGGCACCGGGGAGCTGTTTTTT,-,-,TRBJ2-2,TRBV24-1
CASKGLADVYEQYF,TGTGCCAGCAAGGGACTAGCGGACGTCTACGAGCAGTACTTC,many,TRBD2,TRBJ2-7,TRBV6-1
CAWRGGGLNQPQHF,TGTGCCTGGAGGGGGGGCGGACTAAATCAGCCCCAGCATTTT,-,-,TRBJ1-5,TRBV30
CASSPRTFAGELFF,TGTGCCAGCAGCCCCCGGACCTTCGCCGGGGAGCTGTTTTTT,-,-,TRBJ2-2,TRBV7-9
CASSQAVLPYEQYF,TGTGCCAGCAGCCAGGCCGTACTCCCCTACGAGCAGTACTTC,-,-,TRBJ2-7,TRBV3-1
CATSPDRFRTEAFF,TGTGCCACCAGCCCCGACAGGTTTCGCACTGAAGCTTTCTTT,-,-,TRBJ1-1,TRBV15
CATRGGFGQGGDEQFF,TGTGCCACCAGGGGGGGGTTTGGACAGGGCGGCGATGAGCAGTTCTTC,few,-,TRBJ2-1,TRBV24-1
CASRGIYDNQPQHF,TGTGCCAGCAGAGGGATTTACGACAATCAGCCCCAGCATTTT,-,-,TRBJ1-5,TRBV12-3/TRBV12-4
CASSLLEGAETRYF,TGTGCCAGCAGCTTACTGGAGGGTGCGGAGACCCGGTACTTC,-,-,TRBJ2-5,TRBV7-9
CAVSGTSGGAYNEQYF,TGTGCCGTCTCCGGGACTAGCGGGGGGGCCTACAATGAGCAGTACTTC,once,TRBD2,TRBJ2-7,TRBV10-3
CASSALLQGYEQYF,TGTGCCAGCAGTGCACTGTTACAGGGCTACGAGCAGTACTTC,-,-,TRBJ2-7,TRBV6-2/TRBV6-3
CSARDGGREGYNEQFF,TGCAGTGCTAGAGATGGGGGGCGGGAGGGTTACAATGAGCAGTTCTTC,-,TRBD2,TRBJ2-1,TRBV20-1
CASRPGFTYGYTF,TGTGCCAGCAGACCAGGGTTTACCTATGGCTACACCTTC,many,-,TRBJ1-2,TRBV12-3/TRBV12-4
CSASISGGFSPLHF,TGCAGTGCTAGTATTTCAGGGGGCTTTTCACCCCTCCACTTT,many,TRBD1,TRBJ1-6,TRBV20-1
CASAPTGGPYNEQFF,TGTGCCAGTGCTCCGACGGGGGGGCCCTACAATGAGCAGTTCTTC,-,TRBD2,TRBJ2-1,TRBV19
CASSIRDALSGEQYF,TGTGCCAGTAGTATCCGAGATGCCTTATCGGGCGAGCAGTACTTC,-,-,TRBJ2-7,TRBV19
CASSKQTVSETQYF,TGTGCCAGCAGCAAGCAGACAGTTTCAGAGACCCAGTACTTC,-,-,TRBJ2-5,TRBV7-9
CSARVGTRTETQYF,TGCAGTGCTAGAGTTGGGACAAGGACGGAGACCCAGTACTTC,-,-,TRBJ2-5,TRBV20-1
CSSRVDVLTVQRAYEQYF,TGCAGTTCTAGAGTTGACGTTTTGACGGTGCAGCGAGCCTACGAGCAGTACTTC,-,-,TRBJ2-7,TRBV20-1
CAISALTGDTQYF,TGTGCCATCAGTGCACTAACTGGAGATACGCAGTATTTT,few,-,TRBJ2-3,TRBV10-3
CASSPPDPGQETQYF,TGTGCCAGCAGTCCCCCGGACCCCGGGCAAGAGACCCAGTACTTC,once,-,TRBJ2-5,TRBV6-2/TRBV6-3
CASSPGFYNSPLHF,TGTGCCAGCAGCCCCGGATTCTATAATTCACCCCTCCACTTT,few,-,TRBJ1-6,TRBV12-3/TRBV12-4
CASSPPTYKQYF,TGTGCCAGCTCACCACCCACCTACAAGCAGTACTTC,-,-,TRBJ2-5,TRBV18
CASSPGSGYNEQFF,TGTGCCAGCAGTCCAGGGTCAGGATACAATGAGCAGTTCTTC,-,-,TRBJ2-1,TRBV28
CASSLSGAGNSPPHF,TGTGCCAGCAGTTTATCTGGGGCAGGGAATTCACCCCCCCACTTT,-,-,TRBJ1-6,TRBV28
CSAGRRGGSNQPQHF,TGCAGTGCTGGCCGCCGGGGTGGTAGCAATCAGCCCCAGCATTTT,many,-,TRBJ1-5,TRBV20-1
CATSDGGQPTYNEQFF,TGTGCCACCAGTGACGGAGGACAGCCCACCTACAATGAGCAGTTCTTC,-,-,TRBJ2-1,TRBV24-1
CASTMTGPGHTYEQYF,TGTGCCAGCACCATGACCGGGCCCGGTCACACCTACGAGCAGTACTTC,few,-,TRBJ2-7,TRBV6-4
CSARKEQGHMYEKLFF,TGCAGTGCTAGAAAAGAACAGGGACATATGTATGAAAAACTGTTTTTT,-,-,TRBJ1-4,TRBV20-1
CASSVLQTTDTQYF,TGTGCCAGCAGCGTCTTGCAGACAACAGATACGCAGTATTTT,-,-,TRBJ2-3,TRBV7-2
CSANVRGDEQYF,TGCAGCGCGAACGTCAGGGGAGACGAGCAGTACTTC,-,-,TRBJ2-7,TRBV29-1